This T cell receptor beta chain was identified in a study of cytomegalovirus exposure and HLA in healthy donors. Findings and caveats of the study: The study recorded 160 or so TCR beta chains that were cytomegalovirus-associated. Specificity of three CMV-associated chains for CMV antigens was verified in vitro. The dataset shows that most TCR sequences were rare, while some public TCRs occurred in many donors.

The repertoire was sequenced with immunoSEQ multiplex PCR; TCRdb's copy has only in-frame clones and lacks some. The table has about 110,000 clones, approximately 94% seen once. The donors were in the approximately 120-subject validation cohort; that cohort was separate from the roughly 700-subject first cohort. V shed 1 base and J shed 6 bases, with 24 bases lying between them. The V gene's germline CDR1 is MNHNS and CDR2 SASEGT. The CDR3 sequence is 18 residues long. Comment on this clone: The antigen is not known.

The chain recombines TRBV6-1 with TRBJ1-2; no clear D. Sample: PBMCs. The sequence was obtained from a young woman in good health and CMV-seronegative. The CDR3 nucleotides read TGTGCCAGCAGTGAAGGCTTATTTTCCCGGGATGTTGGGAATGGCTACACCTTC. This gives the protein CASSEGLFSRDVGNGYTF.